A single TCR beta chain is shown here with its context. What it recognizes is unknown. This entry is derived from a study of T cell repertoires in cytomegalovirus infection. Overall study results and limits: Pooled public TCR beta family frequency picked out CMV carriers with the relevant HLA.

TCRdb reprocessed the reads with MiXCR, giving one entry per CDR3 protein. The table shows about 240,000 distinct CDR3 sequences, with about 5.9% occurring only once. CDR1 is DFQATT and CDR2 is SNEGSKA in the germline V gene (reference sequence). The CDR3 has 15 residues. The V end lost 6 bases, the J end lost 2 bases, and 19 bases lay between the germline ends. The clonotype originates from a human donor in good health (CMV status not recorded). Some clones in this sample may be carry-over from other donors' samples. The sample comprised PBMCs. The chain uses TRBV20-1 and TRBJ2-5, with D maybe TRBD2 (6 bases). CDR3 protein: CSAPSRTTSQETQYF. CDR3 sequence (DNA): TGCAGTGCCCCGTCCCGGACTACCTCTCAAGAGACCCAGTACTTC.